This T cell receptor (beta chain) derives from a study of T-cell memory formation after mild COVID-19. Study details: In these data, TCR clusters were largely donor specific. Study-level findings and limits: Later expanders leaned CD4+, whereas day 15 to 85 contracting clones were balanced CD4/CD8.

Trimming left V 3 bases short and J 8 bases short, with 16 bases between. Germline V lookup: CDR1 DFQATT, CDR2 SNEGSKA (reference sequence). This CDR3 has 13 amino acids. TCRdb independently ran MiXCR on the 5' RACE reads; one entry per CDR3 protein. The sample shows about 390,000 distinct CDR3 sequences, approximately 15% of them seen only once. This clonotype was recorded a few times. Its specificity is unknown. The sequence came from a man younger than 35 who had mild COVID-19 (a few samples of this study predate the infection). Cell type and time point are not known. Sequences were obtained from PBMCs or a T cell subset sorted from them (not recorded which). The V call is TRBV20-1, the J call TRBJ1-2; D not certain. The CDR3 protein is CSASPRWGGGYTF. CDR3 sequence (DNA): TGCAGTGCTAGTCCACGGTGGGGAGGAGGCTACACCTTC.